A single sample is the source of the 9 T cell receptor beta chains below, sequenced in a study of tumor and adjacent non-tumor tissue in lung cancer. TCRbeta libraries were built with three rounds of nested PCR, modified from ARM-PCR. One entry per CDR3 protein, called by TCRdb with MiXCR from the multiplex PCR reads. The sample gives 75,000 to 90,000 distinct CDR3 sequences, roughly 77% of which show up once; around a fifth is in the top ten. RNA was extracted from bulk tissue without any cell sorting. More than 3 cm separated this lung sample from the edge of the tumor. Sequencing was carried out using distant non-tumor lung tissue. The receptors come from a woman aged 45-60 years with non-small cell lung cancer.

This clonotype was recorded at least ten times. The V call is TRBV29-1, the J call TRBJ1-1; D perhaps matches TRBD1 (5 bases). CDR1 SQVTM and CDR2 ANQGSEA come from the germline V gene. The CDR3 totals 11 residues. Trimming shortened V by 7 bases and J by 8 bases, and 14 bases separated the two germline ends. CDR3 loop: CSGTRDGEAFF. CDR3 nucleotide sequence: TGCAGCGGGACCAGGGATGGAGAAGCTTTCTTT.

A note on this clonotype: The junction does not match germline at one end; this may be a read error. In DNA, the CDR3 is TGTGCCAGCAGCCAAGGACGTTACTACGGGCAGTACTTC. Translating it yields CASSQGRYYGQYF. The chain combines TRBV4-2 with TRBJ2-7; no reliable D call. Germline V CDR1 and CDR2: LGHNA, YNFKEQ. CDR3 length: 13 amino acids.

Judged by abundance, this clonotype is large (0.1 to 1%). The chain couples TRBV10-2 to TRBJ2-7, with 7 bases aligning to TRBD2. Unmatched junction bases numbered 3, after V lost 7 bases and J lost 0 bases. Germline V gene lookup returns CDR1 WSHSY and CDR2 SAAADI. The length of the CDR3 is 13 residues. The CDR3 DNA sequence: TGCGCCAGCACTAGCGGTAGCTCCTACGAGCAGTACTTC. Its protein product is CASTSGSSYEQYF.

The chain is built from TRBV6-2 or TRBV6-3 and TRBJ2-1; a possible D gene is TRBD2 (5 bases). This CDR3 is 14 amino acids long. Germline CDR1 reads MNHEY; CDR2 reads SVGEGT. As DNA, the CDR3 is TGTACCACCAGTTATAGGGAGAACGCAAGTGAGCAGTTCTTC. It codes for CTTSYRENASEQFF.

In this sample, this clonotype turned up a few times. Sequence at one end of the junction differs from germline and may be a read error. The CDR3 DNA reads TGTACCAGCAGTGCCTACGGGAGCAGCGGGGGTGAGCAGTTCTTC. It encodes CTSSAYGSSGGEQFF. This chain links TRBV2 with TRBJ2-1; 8 bases fit TRBD2. This CDR3 is 15 amino acids long. The germline V gene has CDR1 SNHLY and CDR2 FYNNEI.

Details on this clonotype: Germline and junction disagree at one end, which may indicate a read error. The chain links TRBV29-1 to TRBJ2-5, with 7 bases identical to TRBD1. From germline, CDR1 is SQVTM and CDR2 ANQGSEA. This CDR3 contains 17 residues. CDR3 coding DNA: TGCAACGTTGAAGATCTCAGGGGGTGGGGTTGTGGAGAGACCCAGTACTTC. This encodes CNVEDLRGWGCGETQYF.

This clonotype has only a few counts. The gene calls are TRBV19 and TRBJ2-1, with 14 bases fitting TRBD2. V lost 4 bases and J lost 4; bases outside the gene matches: 3. CDR1 is LNHDA, CDR2 SQIVND, per germline (reference sequence). This CDR3 contains 16 residues. The CDR3 spells CASSTGLAGGYNEQFF. The CDR3 DNA sequence: TGTGCCAGTAGTACCGGACTAGCGGGAGGTTACAATGAGCAGTTCTTC.

Of note for this clonotype: It is likely a read error, because the conserved phenylalanine at the end of the CDR3 is missing. This chain uses TRBV7-9 with TRBJ1-4; D might be TRBD1 (6 bases). From germline, CDR1 is SEHNR and CDR2 FQNEAQ (reference sequence). V shed 6 bases and J shed 5 bases, with 13 bases lying between them. This CDR3 spans 14 amino acids. The CDR3 bases are TGTGCCAGCAGTCGATCGGGACAAAATGAAAAACTGTTTATT. Amino acids: CASSRSGQNEKLFI.

The V call is TRBV6-2 or TRBV6-3, the J call TRBJ2-7; tentative D call: TRBD1 (6 bases). This CDR3 is 20 amino acids long. Trimming cost V 9 bases and J 1 base, with 34 bases left between them. Germline CDR1 MNHEY, CDR2 SVGEGT. The CDR3 DNA is TGTGCCAGTACCTCCCCACAGTTCCCGGGGACACGGCGGCGATCCTACGAGCAGTACTTC. Its protein product is CASTSPQFPGTRRRSYEQYF.